The sequence of this T cell receptor (beta chain) was determined in a study of human T cells and chemical hapten exposure. Regarding the study as a whole: Counts of expanded TCRs (at PT1) showed a positive correlation with patch test score.

This clonotype appeared many times. Its target is unknown. J lost 0 bases, V lost 4 bases, and 2 bases had no gene match. CDR1 and CDR2 (germline): MDHEN, SYDVKM. This CDR3 has 15 amino acids. TCRdb reprocessed the RACE reads with MiXCR, giving one entry per CDR3 protein. The table lists over 300,000 distinct CDR3 sequences, 4.5% to 6% of them singletons, with 2.6% in the top ten. Time point given: pre-sensitization, week 0. Sample treatment: therapeutic diphenylcyclopropenone sensitization with weekly scalp DPC. V and J are TRBV28 and TRBJ2-7; 11 bases align to TRBD2. The clonotype comes from a woman aged 50 to 65 with alopecia areata. Some clones in this sample may be carry-over from other donors' samples. The source was whole blood, collected in connection with sensitization to the hapten diphenylcyclopropenone (DPC). CDR3 nucleotide sequence: TGTGCCAGCAGTTCTAGCGGGGGGAGCTCCTACGAGCAGTACTTC. Its translation: CASSSSGGSSYEQYF.